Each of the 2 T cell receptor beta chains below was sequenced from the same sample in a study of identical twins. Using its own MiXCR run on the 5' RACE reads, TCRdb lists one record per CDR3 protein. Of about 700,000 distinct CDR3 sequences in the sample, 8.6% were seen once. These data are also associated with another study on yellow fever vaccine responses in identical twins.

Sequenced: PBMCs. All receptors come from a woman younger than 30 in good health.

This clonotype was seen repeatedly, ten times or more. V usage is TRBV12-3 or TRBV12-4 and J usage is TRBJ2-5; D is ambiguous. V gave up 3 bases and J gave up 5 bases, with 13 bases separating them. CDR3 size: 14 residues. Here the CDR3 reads CASSLGSTWETQYF. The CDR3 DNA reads TGTGCCAGCAGTTTGGGCAGTACCTGGGAGACCCAGTACTTC.

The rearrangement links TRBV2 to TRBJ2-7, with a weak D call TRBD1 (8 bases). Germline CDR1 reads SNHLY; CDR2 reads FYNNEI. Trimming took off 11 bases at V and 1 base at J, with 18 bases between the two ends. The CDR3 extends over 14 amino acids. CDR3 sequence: CAYGGTGGSYEQYF. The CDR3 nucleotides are TGTGCCTACGGGGGGACAGGTGGATCCTACGAGCAGTACTTC.